This T cell receptor (beta chain) is drawn from a study of cytomegalovirus exposure and HLA in healthy donors. Though nominally healthy at sampling, donors likely had unrecorded immune exposures. Primers for the PCR totalled 60 Vbeta and 13 Jbeta. Repertoires were generated with immunoSEQ multiplex PCR, while TCRdb's copy carries only in-frame clones and drops some. This sample has around 130,000 clones, with 65% to 80% found just once. The origin of this receptor is a human donor in good health. The sequencing input was PBMCs.

CDR3 sequence reads: CASSLRGSVSTNEKLFF. The DNA for the CDR3 is TGTGCCAGCAGTTTAAGGGGCAGTGTTTCAACTAATGAAAAACTGTTTTTT. This chain connects TRBV28 to TRBJ1-4; perhaps TRBD1 as D (5 bases). V shed 2 bases and J shed 0 bases, with 13 bases lying between them. The CDR3 has 17 amino acids. Germline V CDR1 and CDR2: MDHEN, SYDVKM.